The 28 T cell receptor beta chains reported below all come from one sample, sequenced in a study of neurological immune-mediated disorders. TCRdb reprocessed the 5' RACE reads via MiXCR and lists one record per CDR3 protein. The sample lists about 29,000 distinct CDR3 sequences; 10% to 15% were seen once. The sample comprised PBMCs. These TCRs come from a man aged 55 to 69 in good health.

This clonotype showed up many times. V usage is TRBV29-1 and J usage is TRBJ1-1; D not resolved. The germline V and J ends were trimmed by 7 bases and 1 base, with 13 bases remaining between them. This CDR3 has 13 residues. CDR1 and CDR2 (germline): SQVTM, ANQGSEA. The CDR3 loop reads CSASEGTNTEAFF. The CDR3 DNA reads as TGCAGCGCCTCCGAGGGAACGAACACTGAAGCTTTCTTT.

The J gene is TRBJ1-5, the V gene TRBV12-3 or TRBV12-4; D uncertain. The CDR3 loop spans 18 amino acids. Trimming took 3 bases from V and 2 from J, leaving 20 bases between them. CDR3 sequence (DNA): TGTGCCAGCAGTTTCCATTACTCCGCCTCGGCCGGCAATCAGCCCCAGCATTTT. This gives the protein CASSFHYSASAGNQPQHF.

The table lists this clonotype with many counts. This chain connects TRBV28 to TRBJ1-4; D is perhaps TRBD1 (6 bases). The CDR3 extends over 12 amino acids. CDR1 and CDR2 (germline): MDHEN, SYDVKM. V dropped 11 bases and J dropped 6 bases, with 13 bases sitting between them. In DNA, the CDR3 is TGTGCCGTACGCAGGGGAGATGAAAAACTGTTTTTT. Amino acids: CAVRRGDEKLFF.

This clonotype was detected ten times or more. The V call is TRBV12-3 or TRBV12-4, the J call TRBJ1-4, with D possibly matching TRBD1 (5 bases). The germline V and J ends were trimmed by 3 bases and 9 bases, with 11 bases remaining between them. The CDR3 loop spans 13 amino acids. The CDR3: CASSFHGGQKLFF. The CDR3 DNA reads TGTGCCAGCAGTTTCCATGGGGGACAAAAACTGTTTTTT.

In its sample, this clonotype was seen many times. This rearrangement joins TRBV7-2 to TRBJ1-1; D is unclear. The CDR3 is 14 residues long. Germline V gene sequence: CDR1 SGHTA, CDR2 FQGNSA. Trimming took off 2 bases at V and 1 base at J, with 8 bases between the two ends. CDR3 coding DNA: TGTGCCAGCAGCTTATACGGCGGGAACACTGAAGCTTTCTTT. This encodes CASSLYGGNTEAFF.

The sample holds a few counts of this clonotype. This chain uses TRBV3-1 with TRBJ2-7, with D tentatively TRBD1 (6 bases). The CDR3 contains 14 residues. In germline, CDR1 is LGHDT, CDR2 YNNKEL (reference sequence). The ends were cut back, 4 bases at V and 4 bases at J, with 14 bases in the middle. DNA of the CDR3: TGTGCCAGCAGCCCGCTAACAGGGCTATACGAGCAGTACTTC. Translating gives CASSPLTGLYEQYF.

A few counts support this clonotype. The chain joins TRBV29-1 to TRBJ2-1, with a tentative D call TRBD1 (6 bases). The germline V and J ends were trimmed by 7 bases and 6 bases, with 10 bases remaining between them. The CDR3 extends over 11 amino acids. CDR1 is SQVTM and CDR2 is ANQGSEA in the germline V gene. The CDR3, as DNA: TGCAGCGGCCTCAGGGGCAATGAGCAGTTCTTC. Residues: CSGLRGNEQFF.

In its sample, this clonotype was seen many times. The genes are TRBV7-9 and TRBJ2-7; the D is unclear. The CDR3 length is 13 residues. The V gene's germline CDR1 is SEHNR and CDR2 FQNEAQ (reference sequence). V shed 3 bases and J shed 0 bases, with 6 bases lying between them. The CDR3: CASSLDSSYEQYF. The CDR3 DNA reads as TGTGCCAGCAGCTTGGATAGCTCCTACGAGCAGTACTTC. Full variable domain (outside the CDR3, taken from reference TRBV7-9 and TRBJ2-7): DTGVSQNPRHKITKRGQNVTFRCDPISEHNRLYWYRQTLGQGPEFLTYFQNEAQLEKSRLLSDRFSAERPKGSFSTLEIQRTEQGDSAMYLCASSLDSSYEQYFGPGTRLTVT.

V and J are TRBV7-2 and TRBJ2-3; TRBD2 aligns across 8 bases. J was trimmed by 1 base and V by 2 bases; bases with no gene match: 5. This CDR3 contains 16 residues. Germline V gene data show CDR1 as SGHTA and CDR2 as FQGNSA. DNA of the CDR3: TGTGCCAGCAGCTTAAGGCTAGCGGGTGGCACAGATACGCAGTATTTT. This sequence encodes CASSLRLAGGTDTQYF.

This clonotype was picked up one time. The V and J genes are TRBV28 and TRBJ2-7; 8 bases map to TRBD2. This CDR3 spans 12 amino acids. Trimming took 7 bases from V and 3 from J; bases not matched to a gene: 2. Germline lookup yields CDR1 MDHEN and CDR2 SYDVKM. The CDR3 region is CASTSGGYEQYF. Here the CDR3 DNA reads TGTGCCAGCACAAGCGGGGGCTACGAGCAGTACTTC.

This clonotype has ten or more counts. The V call is TRBV6-1, the J call TRBJ1-1; unclear D gene. The CDR3 has 14 amino acids. The germline V and J ends were trimmed by 1 base and 10 bases, with 16 bases remaining between them. Germline V gives CDR1 MNHNS, CDR2 SASEGT. The CDR3 region has the DNA TGTGCCAGCAGTGAAGGGACCAACACCTTGGCAGCTTTCTTT. Its translation is CASSEGTNTLAAFF.

This clonotype was counted ten times or more. The gene calls are TRBV20-1 and TRBJ2-1, with 7 bases lining up with TRBD1. Trimming at V came to 6 bases and at J to 9 bases, leaving 5 bases not matched to a gene. Germline V gene data show CDR1 as DFQATT and CDR2 as SNEGSKA (reference sequence). The length of the CDR3 is 11 residues. CDR3 protein: CSAKGQSEQFF. The CDR3, as DNA: TGCAGTGCCAAGGGACAGTCTGAGCAGTTCTTC.

In this sample, this clonotype turned up many times. The chain is built from TRBV7-3 and TRBJ2-3; 9 bases match TRBD1. The CDR3 sequence is 14 residues long. From germline, CDR1 is SGHTA and CDR2 FQGTGA. V dropped 5 bases and J dropped 6; count of bases not matched to a gene: 6. The CDR3 sequence is CASSVTGGEDTQYF. CDR3 nucleotides: TGTGCCAGCAGCGTTACAGGGGGCGAGGATACGCAGTATTTT. The whole variable domain, filled in from reference TRBV7-3 and TRBJ2-3, reads GAGVSQTPSNKVTEKGKYVELRCDPISGHTALYWYRQSLGQGPEFLIYFQGTGAADDSGLPNDRFFAVRPEGSVSTLKIQRTERGDSAVYLCASSVTGGEDTQYFGPGTRLTVL.

The chain combines TRBV29-1 with TRBJ2-3, with TRBD1 matching over 9 bases. The J segment lost 5 bases and the V segment lost 8 bases, leaving 11 bases of the junction unmatched. CDR3 length: 14 residues. Germline loops: CDR1 SQVTM, CDR2 ANQGSEA. In DNA form, the CDR3 reads TGCAGCACCAACAACAGGGGGCAAGGAGATACGCAGTATTTT. It is translated as CSTNNRGQGDTQYF.

The table lists this clonotype with many counts. The chain carries TRBV5-1 and TRBJ2-2, with a possible D match to TRBD1 (6 bases). Germline CDR1 and CDR2: SGHRS and YFSETQ. This CDR3 spans 14 amino acids. V lost 4 bases to trimming and J lost 4 bases, with 11 bases between them. The chain's CDR3 is CASSKPQGTGELFF. CDR3 nucleotide sequence: TGCGCCAGCAGCAAACCACAGGGCACCGGGGAGCTGTTTTTT. Looking up the rest from reference TRBV5-1 and TRBJ2-2 gives the full variable domain: KAGVTQTPRYLIKTRGQQVTLSCSPISGHRSVSWYQQTPGQGLQFLFEYFSETQRNKGNFPGRFSGRQFSNSRSEMNVSTLELGDSALYLCASSKPQGTGELFFGEGSRLTVL.

This clonotype has a count of ten or more. The chain combines TRBV14 with TRBJ2-1, with D tentatively TRBD1 (5 bases). The ends were cut back, 1 base at V and 8 bases at J, with 15 bases in the middle. This CDR3 has 15 residues. Germline assignment: CDR1 SGHDN and CDR2 FVKESK. Here the CDR3 DNA reads TGTGCCAGCAGCCAAGCCAGAACCCCGACAGATGAGCAGTTCTTC. Amino acid sequence: CASSQARTPTDEQFF.

This clonotype was seen at least ten times. V gene TRBV4-1 combines with J gene TRBJ2-7; no reliable D call. This CDR3 has 14 residues. CDR1 is MGHRA and CDR2 is YSYEKL in the germline V gene. V lost 4 bases and J 5 bases, leaving 15 bases between the germline ends. CDR3 amino acids: CASSRYGLGDEQYF. The CDR3 DNA reads TGCGCCAGCAGCCGATATGGTCTGGGTGACGAGCAGTACTTC.

This clonotype was observed at least ten times. V gene TRBV7-2 combines with J gene TRBJ1-1; the D is unclear. The CDR3 runs to 13 residues. Germline V gene lookup returns CDR1 SGHTA and CDR2 FQGNSA. V was cut by 5 bases and J by 2 bases, with 9 bases left in between. The CDR3 coding sequence is TGTGCCAGCAGCCCATCTGCTAACACTGAAGCTTTCTTT. Protein: CASSPSANTEAFF.

This clonotype was counted many times. This chain uses TRBV7-2 with TRBJ2-7, with TRBD1 matching over 8 bases. Germline V lookup: CDR1 SGHTA, CDR2 FQGNSA. V lost 4 bases to trimming and J lost 7 bases; unmatched junction nucleotides: 15. CDR3 length: 16 amino acids. The DNA for the CDR3 is TGTGCCAGCAGCTCCCTCAGGGGGCGGGTGGCTAGTGAGCAGTACTTC. As protein: CASSSLRGRVASEQYF.

This clonotype was counted many times. The V call is TRBV15, the J call TRBJ2-3; 11 bases agree with TRBD2. The CDR3 is made up of 15 amino acids. J was trimmed by 7 bases and V by 0 bases; bases with no gene match: 3. CDR1 and CDR2 (germline): LNHNV, YYDKDF (reference sequence). The CDR3 sequence is CATSRDSGGANTQYF. CDR3 sequence (DNA): TGTGCCACCAGCAGAGATAGCGGGGGGGCAAATACGCAGTATTTT.

The V and J genes are TRBV7-9 and TRBJ2-5; weak D call: TRBD2 (5 bases). CDR3 size: 16 residues. Germline CDR1 SEHNR, CDR2 FQNEAQ (reference sequence). V was clipped by 6 bases and J by 4 bases, with 21 bases between them. The CDR3, as DNA: TGTGCCAGCAGTTTGTCCGGGAATAGCTATAGAGAGACCCAGTACTTC. Amino acid sequence: CASSLSGNSYRETQYF.

This clonotype came up many times. The chain joins TRBV12-3 or TRBV12-4 to TRBJ2-2; the D is unclear. V was shortened by 0 bases and J by 3 bases, with 5 bases between the two germline ends. This CDR3 spans 14 amino acids. Here the CDR3 reads CASSLARDTGELFF. The CDR3 DNA reads as TGTGCCAGCAGTTTAGCACGGGACACCGGGGAGCTGTTTTTT.

This clonotype was detected many times. V and J are TRBV12-3 or TRBV12-4 and TRBJ2-7; possible D gene TRBD2, 5 bases. The V and J ends lost 6 bases and 7 bases respectively, with 16 bases between them. The CDR3 length is 13 residues. This CDR3 reads CASRKTLDWEQYF. The CDR3 coding sequence is TGTGCCAGCAGGAAAACACTGGACTGGGAGCAGTACTTC.

This clonotype appeared many times. The V call is TRBV5-1, the J call TRBJ2-5, with TRBD2 matching over 9 bases. V was clipped by 1 base and J by 4 bases; unmatched bases: 2. The length of the CDR3 is 14 residues. Germline values: CDR1 SGHRS, CDR2 YFSETQ. In DNA, the CDR3 is TGCGCCAGCAGCTTGTTGACTAGCGGAGAGACCCAGTACTTC. This encodes CASSLLTSGETQYF. Full variable domain (remainder filled in from reference TRBV5-1 and TRBJ2-5): KAGVTQTPRYLIKTRGQQVTLSCSPISGHRSVSWYQQTPGQGLQFLFEYFSETQRNKGNFPGRFSGRQFSNSRSEMNVSTLELGDSALYLCASSLLTSGETQYFGPGTRLLVL.

Many counts were recorded for this clonotype. Written as DNA, the CDR3 is TGCGCCAGCAGCTTAAACGGGCCCGGAACCGGGGAGCTGTTTTTT. Translation gives CASSLNGPGTGELFF. The chain carries TRBV5-1 and TRBJ2-2; no firm D call. Germline V gives CDR1 SGHRS, CDR2 YFSETQ. Deletions cut 2 bases from V and 5 bases from J, with 13 bases between. The CDR3 is 15 residues long.

Within the sample, this clonotype is medium-sized. The chain couples TRBV29-1 to TRBJ1-4; D may be TRBD1 (5 bases). CDR1 is SQVTM and CDR2 is ANQGSEA in the germline V gene. The CDR3 consists of 14 residues. Trimming took 6 bases from V and 3 from J, leaving 14 bases between them. The CDR3 DNA reads as TGCAGCGTGGGACTGGACGGACCTAATGAAAAACTGTTTTTT. Amino acid sequence: CSVGLDGPNEKLFF.

There are many counts of this clonotype. The V and J genes are TRBV12-3 or TRBV12-4 and TRBJ1-5; 7 bases match TRBD1. The CDR3 extends over 14 amino acids. V gave up 5 bases and J gave up 7 bases; unmatched junction bases: 8. As DNA, the CDR3 is TGTGCCAGCAGTCGACAGGGTCGGAACCAGCCCCAGCATTTT. Protein: CASSRQGRNQPQHF.

This clonotype has ten or more counts. The CDR3 region is CASSPTGGSYEQYF. CDR3 nucleotide sequence: TGTGCCAGCAGCCCCACGGGAGGGTCCTACGAGCAGTACTTC. The chain recombines TRBV7-3 with TRBJ2-7; 8 bases line up with TRBD2. V shed 5 bases, J shed 1 base, and the junction held 4 bases outside the gene matches. The CDR3 consists of 14 residues. Germline V CDR1 and CDR2: SGHTA, FQGTGA.